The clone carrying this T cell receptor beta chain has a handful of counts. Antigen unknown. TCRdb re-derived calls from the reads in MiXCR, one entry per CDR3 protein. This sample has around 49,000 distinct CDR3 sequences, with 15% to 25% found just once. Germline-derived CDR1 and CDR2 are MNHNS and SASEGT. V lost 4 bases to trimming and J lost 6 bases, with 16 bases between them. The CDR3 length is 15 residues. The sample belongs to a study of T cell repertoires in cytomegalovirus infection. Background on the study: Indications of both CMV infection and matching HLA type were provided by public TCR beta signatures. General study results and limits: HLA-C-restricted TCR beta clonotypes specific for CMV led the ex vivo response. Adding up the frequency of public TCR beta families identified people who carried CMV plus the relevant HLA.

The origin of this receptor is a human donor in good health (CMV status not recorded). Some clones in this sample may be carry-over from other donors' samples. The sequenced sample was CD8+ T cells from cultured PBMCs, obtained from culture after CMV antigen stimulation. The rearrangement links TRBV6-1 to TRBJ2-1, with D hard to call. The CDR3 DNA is TGTGCCAGCAGTGCCCGGGCCCTCCCCTCCAATGAGCAGTTCTTC. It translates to CASSARALPSNEQFF.